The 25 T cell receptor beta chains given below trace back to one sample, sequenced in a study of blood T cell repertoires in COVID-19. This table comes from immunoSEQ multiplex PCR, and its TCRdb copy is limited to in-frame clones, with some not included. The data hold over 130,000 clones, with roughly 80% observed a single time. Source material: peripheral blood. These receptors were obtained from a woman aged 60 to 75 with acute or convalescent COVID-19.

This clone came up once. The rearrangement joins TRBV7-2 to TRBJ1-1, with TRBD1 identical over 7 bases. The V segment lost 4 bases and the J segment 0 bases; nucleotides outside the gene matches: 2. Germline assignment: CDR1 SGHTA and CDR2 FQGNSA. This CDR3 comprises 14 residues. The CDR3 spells CASSSQGLNTEAFF. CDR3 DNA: TGTGCCAGCAGCTCACAGGGGCTGAACACTGAAGCTTTCTTT.

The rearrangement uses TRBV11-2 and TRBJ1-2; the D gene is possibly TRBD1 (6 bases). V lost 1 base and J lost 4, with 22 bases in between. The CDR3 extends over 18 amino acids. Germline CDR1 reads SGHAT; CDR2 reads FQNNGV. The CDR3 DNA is TGTGCCAGCAGCTTAGGGTTCGGACAGTCGTATTCGCCCTATGGCTACACCTTC. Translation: CASSLGFGQSYSPYGYTF. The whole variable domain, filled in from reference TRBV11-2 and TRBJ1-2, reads EAGVAQSPRYKIIEKRQSVAFWCNPISGHATLYWYQQILGQGPKLLIQFQNNGVVDDSQLPKDRFSAERLKGVDSTLKIQPAKLEDSAVYLCASSLGFGQSYSPYGYTFGSGTRLTVV.

The CDR3 spells CASSPSPRVLLDADTQYF. The DNA for the CDR3 is TGTGCCAGCTCCCCATCCCCGAGGGTGCTGTTGGATGCAGATACGCAGTATTTT. The rearrangement links TRBV18 to TRBJ2-3; TRBD2 might be the D (5 bases). The CDR3 totals 18 residues. The germline V gene encodes CDR1 KGHSH and CDR2 LQKENI. The V and J ends lost 6 bases and 4 bases respectively, with 26 bases between them. Based on the CDR3 plus reference TRBV18 and TRBJ2-3, the full variable domain is NAGVMQNPRHLVRRRGQEARLRCSPMKGHSHVYWYRQLPEEGLKFMVYLQKENIIDESGMPKERFSAEFPKEGPSILRIQQVVRGDSAAYFCASSPSPRVLLDADTQYFGPGTRLTVL.

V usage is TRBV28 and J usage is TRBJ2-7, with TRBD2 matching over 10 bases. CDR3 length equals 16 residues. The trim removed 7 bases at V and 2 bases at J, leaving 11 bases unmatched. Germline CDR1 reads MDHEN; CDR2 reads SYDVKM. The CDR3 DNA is TGTGCCAGCACCCTCGCGGGGCTAGCGGGAGCCTACGAGCAGTACTTC. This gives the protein CASTLAGLAGAYEQYF.

The CDR3 DNA reads TGCGCCAGCAGCCAAGGACGGGAATCGGGCAATCAGCCCCAGCATTTT. It encodes CASSQGRESGNQPQHF. This chain joins TRBV4-3 and TRBJ1-5; D remains ambiguous. Germline lookup yields CDR1 LGHNA and CDR2 YSLEER. V was shortened by 1 base and J by 2 bases, with 12 bases between the two germline ends. The CDR3 totals 16 residues.

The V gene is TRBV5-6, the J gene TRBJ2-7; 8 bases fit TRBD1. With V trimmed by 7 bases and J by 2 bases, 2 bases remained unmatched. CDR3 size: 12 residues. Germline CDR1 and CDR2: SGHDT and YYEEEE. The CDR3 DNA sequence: TGTGCCAGCCAGGGACAGGCCTACGAGCAGTACTTC. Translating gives CASQGQAYEQYF.

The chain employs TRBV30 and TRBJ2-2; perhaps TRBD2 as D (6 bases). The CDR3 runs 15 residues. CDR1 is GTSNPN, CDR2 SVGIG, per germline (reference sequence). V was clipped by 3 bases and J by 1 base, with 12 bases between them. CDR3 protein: CAWRVTSQNTGELFF. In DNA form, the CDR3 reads TGTGCCTGGAGAGTAACTAGCCAGAACACCGGGGAGCTGTTTTTT.

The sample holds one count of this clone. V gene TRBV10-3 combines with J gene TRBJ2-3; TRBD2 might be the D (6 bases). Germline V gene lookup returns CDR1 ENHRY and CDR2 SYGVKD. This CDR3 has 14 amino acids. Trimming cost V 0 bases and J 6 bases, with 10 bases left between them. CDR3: CAISESAGSDTQYF. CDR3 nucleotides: TGTGCCATCAGTGAGTCCGCGGGATCGGATACGCAGTATTTT.

The CDR3 DNA reads TGTGCCAGTAGTATAAATCCCGGGACAGGGGGCGGGCAGCCCCAGCATTTT. Encoded protein: CASSINPGTGGGQPQHF. This chain links TRBV19 with TRBJ1-5, with TRBD1 identical over 12 bases. Germline V gives CDR1 LNHDA, CDR2 SQIVND (reference sequence). This CDR3 is built from 17 residues. Trimming removed 2 bases from V and 7 bases from J; junction bases left unmatched: 9.

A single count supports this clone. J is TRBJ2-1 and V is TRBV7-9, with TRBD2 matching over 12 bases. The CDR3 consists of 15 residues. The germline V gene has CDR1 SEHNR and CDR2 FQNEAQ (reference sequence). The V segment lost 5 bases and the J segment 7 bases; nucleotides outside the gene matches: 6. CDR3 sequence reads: CASSPRTSGTNEQFF. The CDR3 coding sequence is TGTGCCAGCAGCCCCCGGACTAGCGGGACTAATGAGCAGTTCTTC.

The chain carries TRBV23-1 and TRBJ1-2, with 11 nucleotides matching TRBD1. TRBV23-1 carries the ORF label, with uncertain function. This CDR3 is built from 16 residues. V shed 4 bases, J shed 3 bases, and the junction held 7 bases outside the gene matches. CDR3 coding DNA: TGCGCCAGCAGTCTAAGGGACAGGGGGATAGACTATGGCTACACCTTC. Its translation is CASSLRDRGIDYGYTF.

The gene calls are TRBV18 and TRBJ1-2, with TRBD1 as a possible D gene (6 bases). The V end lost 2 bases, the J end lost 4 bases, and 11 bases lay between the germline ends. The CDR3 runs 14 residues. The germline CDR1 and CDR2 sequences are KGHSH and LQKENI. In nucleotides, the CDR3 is TGTGCCAGCTCACCAACAGGGTTCTCCTATGGCTACACCTTC. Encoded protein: CASSPTGFSYGYTF.

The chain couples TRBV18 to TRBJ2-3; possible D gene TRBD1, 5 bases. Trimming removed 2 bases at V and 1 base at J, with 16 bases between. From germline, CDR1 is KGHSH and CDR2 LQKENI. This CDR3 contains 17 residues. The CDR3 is CASSPNTGSPGTDTQYF. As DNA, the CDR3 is TGTGCCAGCTCACCAAATACAGGATCCCCGGGCACAGATACGCAGTATTTT.

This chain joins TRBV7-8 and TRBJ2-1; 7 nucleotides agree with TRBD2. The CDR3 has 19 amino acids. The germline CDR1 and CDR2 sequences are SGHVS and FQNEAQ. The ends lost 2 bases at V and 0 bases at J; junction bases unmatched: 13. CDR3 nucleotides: TGTGCCAGCAGCTTATCTAGCGGCTCACGTTGGAGCTCCTACAATGAGCAGTTCTTC. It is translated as CASSLSSGSRWSSYNEQFF. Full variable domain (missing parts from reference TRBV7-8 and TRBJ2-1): GAGVSQSPRYKVAKRGQDVALRCDPISGHVSLFWYQQALGQGPEFLTYFQNEAQLDKSGLPSDRFFAERPEGSVSTLKIQRTQQEDSAVYLCASSLSSGSRWSSYNEQFFGPGTRLTVL.

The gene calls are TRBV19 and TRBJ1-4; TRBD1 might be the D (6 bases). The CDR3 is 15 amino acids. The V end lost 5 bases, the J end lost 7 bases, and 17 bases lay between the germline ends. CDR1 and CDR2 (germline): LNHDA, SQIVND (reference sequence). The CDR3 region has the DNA TGTGCCAGTAGTGATGTACAGGGTGATACTGAAAAACTGTTTTTT. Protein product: CASSDVQGDTEKLFF.

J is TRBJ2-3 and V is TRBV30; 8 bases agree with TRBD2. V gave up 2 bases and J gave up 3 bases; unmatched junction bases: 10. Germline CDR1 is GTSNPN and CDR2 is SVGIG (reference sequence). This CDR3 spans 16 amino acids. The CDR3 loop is CAWSYSTAGGTDTQYF. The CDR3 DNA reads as TGTGCCTGGAGTTATAGTACGGCGGGGGGTACAGATACGCAGTATTTT.

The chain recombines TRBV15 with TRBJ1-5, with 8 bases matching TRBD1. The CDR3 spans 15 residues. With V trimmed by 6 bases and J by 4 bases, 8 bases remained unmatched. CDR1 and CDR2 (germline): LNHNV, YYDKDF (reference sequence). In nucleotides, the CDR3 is TGTGCCACCAGTTTATACAGGGGGTCGAATCAGCCCCAGCATTTT. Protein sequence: CATSLYRGSNQPQHF.

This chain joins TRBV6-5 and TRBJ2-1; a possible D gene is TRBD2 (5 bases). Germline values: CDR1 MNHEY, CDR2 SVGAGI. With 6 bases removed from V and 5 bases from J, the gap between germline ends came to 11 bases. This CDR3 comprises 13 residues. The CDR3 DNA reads TGTGCCAGCAGACTCGGGATCCACAATGAGCAGTTCTTC. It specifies CASRLGIHNEQFF.

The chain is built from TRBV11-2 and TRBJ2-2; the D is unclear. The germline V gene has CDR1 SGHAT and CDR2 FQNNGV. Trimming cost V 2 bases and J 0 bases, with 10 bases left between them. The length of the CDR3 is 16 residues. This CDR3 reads CASSLFGGANTGELFF. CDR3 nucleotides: TGTGCCAGCAGCTTATTCGGCGGAGCGAACACCGGGGAGCTGTTTTTT.

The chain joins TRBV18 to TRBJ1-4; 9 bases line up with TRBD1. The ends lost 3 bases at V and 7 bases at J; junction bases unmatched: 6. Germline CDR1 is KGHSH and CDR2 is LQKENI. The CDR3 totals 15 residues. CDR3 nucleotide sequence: TGTGCCAGCTCACCTGTACAGGGGGCGTCTGAAAAACTGTTTTTT. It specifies CASSPVQGASEKLFF.

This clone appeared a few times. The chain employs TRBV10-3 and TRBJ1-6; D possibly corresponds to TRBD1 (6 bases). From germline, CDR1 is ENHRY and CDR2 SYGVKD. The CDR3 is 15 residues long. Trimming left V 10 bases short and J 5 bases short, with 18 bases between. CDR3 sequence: CATTQGITDNSPLHF. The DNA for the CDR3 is TGTGCCACGACACAGGGTATAACCGATAATTCACCCCTCCACTTT.

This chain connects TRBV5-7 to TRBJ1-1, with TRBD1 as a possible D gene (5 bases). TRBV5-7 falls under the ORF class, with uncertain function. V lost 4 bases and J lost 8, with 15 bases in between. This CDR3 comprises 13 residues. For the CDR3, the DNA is TGTGCCAGCAGCCACGAGGCGGGGACCGAAGCTTTCTTT. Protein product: CASSHEAGTEAFF.

This CDR3 is CASSLFTGVQETQYF. CDR3 nucleotides: TGTGCCAGCAGTTTATTCACGGGAGTCCAAGAGACCCAGTACTTC. The V gene is TRBV28, the J gene TRBJ2-5; D perhaps matches TRBD2 (6 bases). This CDR3 spans 15 amino acids. Trimming shortened V by 1 base and J by 1 base, and 10 bases separated the two germline ends. In germline, CDR1 is MDHEN, CDR2 SYDVKM. The variable domain in full, completed from reference TRBV28 and TRBJ2-5, reads DVKVTQSSRYLVKRTGEKVFLECVQDMDHENMFWYRQDPGLGLRLIYFSYDVKMKEKGDIPEGYSVSREKKERFSLILESASTNQTSMYLCASSLFTGVQETQYFGPGTRLLVL.

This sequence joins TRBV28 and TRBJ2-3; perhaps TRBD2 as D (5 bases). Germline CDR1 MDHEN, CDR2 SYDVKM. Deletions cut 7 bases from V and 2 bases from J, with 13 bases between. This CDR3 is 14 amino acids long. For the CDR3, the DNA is TGTGCCAGCATCGCTAGCATTCACACAGATACGCAGTATTTT. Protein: CASIASIHTDTQYF.

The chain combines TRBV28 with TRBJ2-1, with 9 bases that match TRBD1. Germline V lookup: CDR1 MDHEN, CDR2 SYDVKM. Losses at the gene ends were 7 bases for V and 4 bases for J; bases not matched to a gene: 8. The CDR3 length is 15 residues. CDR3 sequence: CASTLGTGRYNEQFF. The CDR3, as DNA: TGTGCCAGCACTCTGGGGACAGGGAGGTACAATGAGCAGTTCTTC.